This T cell receptor (beta chain) was identified in a study of memory CD4+ T cells and cytomegalovirus serostatus. Study at large: This sample comes from healthy Belgian adults, about nine CMV seropositive, 24 seronegative.

Germline V CDR1 and CDR2: SEHNR, FQNEAQ (reference sequence). Trimming took 5 bases from V and 8 from J, leaving 21 bases between them. The CDR3 is 15 amino acids. Source study methods: Out-of-frame sequences were removed, leaving 2,204,828 distinct TCRbeta sequences. Produced via immunoSEQ multiplex PCR; TCRdb's table is partial and in-frame only. That table is the source of V, J and clone size, and D and trimming were worked out from the DNA. The repertoire holds under 35,000 clones, with about three quarters as singletons. The sort gate was single viable CD3+CD4+CD8-CD45RO+ cells for memory CD4+ T cells. Serostatus was set by detecting CMV pp150, pp28, p38, p52 IgG.

This clonotype was obtained from an adult in good health and CMV-seronegative. Some clones in this sample may be carry-over from other donors' samples. Material for sequencing was memory CD4+ T cells from blood. The chain carries TRBV7-9 and TRBJ1-2; the D is unclear. The CDR3 nucleotides read TGTGCCAGCAGCCCACCTCTGCGAGGGTACGACGGCTACACCTTC. Amino acid sequence: CASSPPLRGYDGYTF. The complete variable domain, with remaining parts taken from reference TRBV7-9 and TRBJ1-2, reads DTGVSQNPRHKITKRGQNVTFRCDPISEHNRLYWYRQTLGQGPEFLTYFQNEAQLEKSRLLSDRFSAERPKGSFSTLEIQRTEQGDSAMYLCASSPPLRGYDGYTFGSGTRLTVV.